Listed below are T cell receptor beta chains from one sample, sequenced in a study of breast tumors, draining lymph nodes, adjacent tissues. Via MiXCR, TCRdb re-called the multiplex PCR reads, giving one row per CDR3 protein. The sample lists 180,000 or so distinct CDR3 sequences; approximately 33% were seen once. The specimen sequenced was axillary lymph node tissue. These receptors all stem from a female donor with breast cancer. Some clones in this sample may be carry-over from other donors' samples. Both conserved end residues are part of each CDR3. D genes are given only for firm matches. For some rows the clone size is stated as once, few or many, or as a class when expanded; others skip it.

DNA	CDR3	J	size	D	V	length
TGTGCCAGCAGTCTCGGGACAGGGGGCGGGGGGACCCAGTACTTC	CASSLGTGGGGTQYF	TRBJ2-5	many	TRBD1	TRBV12-3/TRBV12-4	15
TGTGCCAGCAAGGATGAGCGACAGGGCCACGAGCAGTACTTC	CASKDERQGHEQYF	TRBJ2-7	many	TRBD1	TRBV6-1	14
TGCAGCGCCTTAGCGGGAGGGCCGGGGAATGAGCAGTTCTTC	CSALAGGPGNEQFF	TRBJ2-1	many	TRBD2	TRBV29-1	14
TGTGCCAGCAGCTCGAACTTCAATGAGCAGTTCTTC	CASSSNFNEQFF	TRBJ2-1	many	.	TRBV7-2	12
TGCGCCAGCAGCCGGGGGACTAGCGGGAGGGAGTACGAGCAGTACTTC	CASSRGTSGREYEQYF	TRBJ2-7	.	TRBD2	TRBV5-1	16
TGTGCCAGCAGCGCCGGGACTACGAACACCGGGGAGCTGTTTTTT	CASSAGTTNTGELFF	TRBJ2-2	many	TRBD2	TRBV2	15
TGTGCCAGCAGCTTAGGGACCGGGACGGGGACGGTCCAAAAGACCCAGTACTTC	CASSLGTGTGTVQKTQYF	TRBJ2-5	many	.	TRBV7-2	18
TGTGCCAGCAGCGCCCGGGGTAGCGGGAGACTAGATACGCAGTATTTT	CASSARGSGRLDTQYF	TRBJ2-3	many	TRBD2	TRBV7-2	16
.	CASSSLFGQDRTDTQYF	TRBJ2-3	many	.	TRBV5-6	17
TGTGCCAGCAGCGTAAAAGGGTTTAGCACAGATACGCAGTATTTT	CASSVKGFSTDTQYF	TRBJ2-3	many	.	TRBV9	15
TGTGCCAGTAGTACGACGAGGGGGCGCCAAGAGACCCAGCATTTT	CASSTTRGRQETQHF	TRBJ1-5	few	TRBD1	TRBV19	15
TGTGCCAGCAGCTTAGGGGGAGCGGGAAGCACCGGGGAGCCGTTTTTT	CASSLGGAGSTGEPFF	TRBJ2-2	.	TRBD2	TRBV7-3	16
TGCGCCAGCACGGCGGGAGAGGATTCCTACAATGAGCAGTTCTTC	CASTAGEDSYNEQFF	TRBJ2-1	many	TRBD2	TRBV4-1	15
TGCGCCAGCAGCTTGGAAAGGTCGTGGGAGCAGTTCTTC	CASSLERSWEQFF	TRBJ2-1	many	.	TRBV5-1	13
TGTGCCAGCAGGGCTGACAGCTCTGGAAACACCACACATTTT	CASRADSSGNTTHF	TRBJ1-3	.	.	TRBV2	14
TGTGCCAGCAGCCAAGGCTTAGCGGGAGATAGCACAGATACGCAGTATTTT	CASSQGLAGDSTDTQYF	TRBJ2-3	many	TRBD2	TRBV7-6	17
TGTGCCAGCAGCTCAACTACTAGCGGGAGTAGAGATACGCAGTATTTT	CASSSTTSGSRDTQYF	TRBJ2-3	many	TRBD2	TRBV7-9	16
TGCAGCGTGGACTCGGGCTCCATATACAATGAGCAGTTCTTC	CSVDSGSIYNEQFF	TRBJ2-1	many	.	TRBV20-1	14
TGTGCCAGCAGCTTAGGGGGCGCGGGAGGCACAGATACGCAGTATTTT	CASSLGGAGGTDTQYF	TRBJ2-3	.	.	TRBV9	16
TGTGCCTGGAGGGGAAGGGGGACTGGGGCCAACGTCCTGACTTTC	CAWRGRGTGANVLTF	TRBJ2-6	.	.	TRBV30	15
TGCGCCAGCAGAGAGGGTAGGGATGAGCAGTATTTT	CASREGRDEQYF	TRBJ2-3	.	.	TRBV5-1	12
TGTGCCAGCAGCTCGGGACTAGCGGGGGGTGGGGGTGAGCAGTTCTTC	CASSSGLAGGGGEQFF	TRBJ2-1	many	TRBD2	TRBV5-8	16
TGCAGTGCATCCGAGCCGTCCGCATACAATGAGCAGTTCTTC	CSASEPSAYNEQFF	TRBJ2-1	many	.	TRBV20-1	14
TGTGCCACTCGGAGGACGGCAGACACTGAAGCTTTCTTT	CATRRTADTEAFF	TRBJ1-1	few	.	TRBV6-2/TRBV6-3	13
TGCAGTGCTAGAGATAGGTGGCGTGGGCAGTTCTTC	CSARDRWRGQFF	TRBJ2-1	many	.	TRBV20-1	12
TGTGCCAGCAGCTTTGGCTGGTCCTACAATGAGCAGTTCTTC	CASSFGWSYNEQFF	TRBJ2-1	many	.	TRBV7-2	14
TGTGCCACCAGTGATTTCATAGGGGACAGGGTCAATAATTCACCCCTCCACTTT	CATSDFIGDRVNNSPLHF	TRBJ1-6	.	TRBD1	TRBV24-1	18
TGTGCCAGCAGTGAGACTCGGAACAATGAGCAGTTCTTC	CASSETRNNEQFF	TRBJ2-1	.	.	TRBV2	13
TGCGCCAGCTCCGGGACAGGACCGACCGCCCTAAATCAGCCCCAGCATTTT	CASSGTGPTALNQPQHF	TRBJ1-5	many	TRBD1	TRBV4-1	17
TGCAGTGCTAACGAAGGGACTAGCGGTCCCTACGAGCAGTACTTC	CSANEGTSGPYEQYF	TRBJ2-7	many	TRBD2	TRBV20-1	15
TGTGCCATCAGTGAGTCGAAACTAGCGGGAGGGCACGAGCAGTACTTC	CAISESKLAGGHEQYF	TRBJ2-7	many	TRBD2	TRBV10-3	16
TGCAGTGCTAGCGGGAGCTTTAAGACCCCAGATACGCAGTATTTT	CSASGSFKTPDTQYF	TRBJ2-3	many	.	TRBV20-1	15
TGTGCCAGCAGTAACAGACAGGGTAGCACCCTCCACTTT	CASSNRQGSTLHF	TRBJ1-6	.	TRBD1	TRBV6-6	13
TGTGCCAGCAGCCTGACTAGCGGGGAAGGCACAGATACGCAGTATTTT	CASSLTSGEGTDTQYF	TRBJ2-3	many	TRBD2	TRBV7-9	16
TGTGCCAGCAGCTTTGGACAGGGAGGGGCAACTAATGAAAAACTGTTTTTT	CASSFGQGGATNEKLFF	TRBJ1-4	many	TRBD1	TRBV7-2	17
TGCAGCGTAGGTACGACTCCTGGAAACACCATATATTTT	CSVGTTPGNTIYF	TRBJ1-3	.	.	TRBV29-1	13
TGTGCCCTACGACCGAACACCGGGGAGCTGTTTTTT	CALRPNTGELFF	TRBJ2-2	few	.	TRBV7-9	12
TGTGCCAGCAGTTTAGGGCGGGGGCGCGGAGAGACCCAGTACTTC	CASSLGRGRGETQYF	TRBJ2-5	.	.	TRBV12-3/TRBV12-4	15
TGTGCCAGCGGGACTAGCCCAGATACGCAGTATTTT	CASGTSPDTQYF	TRBJ2-3	.	TRBD2	TRBV9	12
TGTGCCAGCAGCCCAGGACTAGCGGGAGCCTCCTACAATGAGCAGTTCTTC	CASSPGLAGASYNEQFF	TRBJ2-1	.	TRBD2	TRBV7-2	17
TGCAGTGCTAGAGATGGGCGGCTTGGCACAGATACGCAGTATTTT	CSARDGRLGTDTQYF	TRBJ2-3	many	.	TRBV20-1	15